Many counts were recorded for the clone carrying this T cell receptor beta chain. What it recognizes is unknown. These data come from a study of human T cells and chemical hapten exposure. Study-level findings and limits: Donors' alopecia may make their immune response differ from healthy people's.

For the library, individual cDNA molecules each received unique molecular identifiers. A single record per CDR3 protein comes from TCRdb applying MiXCR to the RACE reads. This table has tens of thousands of distinct CDR3 sequences, approximately 9.8% appearing once. The time point here: pre-sensitization, week 0. Treatment given: therapeutic diphenylcyclopropenone sensitization with weekly scalp DPC. The sample in question was whole blood, obtained in connection with sensitization to the hapten diphenylcyclopropenone (DPC). The source is a woman aged 40 to 50 with alopecia areata. Some clones in this sample may be carry-over from other donors' samples.

The CDR3 bases are TGTGCCAGCAGTGAACTGGCAGGGGGCACCTACGAGCAGTACTTC. As protein: CASSELAGGTYEQYF. The chain carries TRBV2 and TRBJ2-7, with 8 nucleotides matching TRBD1. The V gene end was trimmed by 2 bases and the J gene end by 2 bases; junction bases not matched to a gene: 5. Germline assignment: CDR1 SNHLY and CDR2 FYNNEI. The length of the CDR3 is 15 residues. Complete variable domain (other parts from reference TRBV2 and TRBJ2-7): EPEVTQTPSHQVTQMGQEVILRCVPISNHLYFYWYRQILGQKVEFLVSFYNNEISEKSEIFDDQFSVERPDGSNFTLKIRSTKLEDSAMYFCASSELAGGTYEQYFGPGTRLTVT.